This T cell receptor (beta chain) was sequenced during a study of OX40 agonist ivuxolimab in advanced cancers. As for the study in general: Patients got intravenous ivuxolimab at 0.01 to 10 mg/kg every 2 weeks.

Broader study findings: Researchers did not establish what antigens the expanded peripheral T cells target. Nonresponders included some who also had low normalized T-cell clonal expansion.

Using immunoSEQ multiplex PCR, the repertoire was profiled, and TCRdb retains in-frame clones only, with some absent. This table has around 110,000 clones, about 94% appearing once. The CDR3 totals 18 residues. Germline V gene lookup returns CDR1 MDHEN and CDR2 SYDVKM. Unmatched junction bases numbered 16, after V lost 5 bases and J lost 4 bases. Comments on this clone: Its cognate antigen is unknown.

V and J are TRBV28 and TRBJ2-5; 10 positions agree with TRBD1. The input for sequencing was CD4+ or CD8+ T cells sorted from blood, taken in a trial of the OX40 agonist ivuxolimab. The sequence came from an adult with an advanced solid tumor such as melanoma, head and neck, liver or kidney cancer. The CDR3 DNA reads as TGTGCCAGCAGTCCAAGACAGGGGGCGCGGATAGGCAGAGAGACCCAGTACTTC. The encoded protein is CASSPRQGARIGRETQYF.